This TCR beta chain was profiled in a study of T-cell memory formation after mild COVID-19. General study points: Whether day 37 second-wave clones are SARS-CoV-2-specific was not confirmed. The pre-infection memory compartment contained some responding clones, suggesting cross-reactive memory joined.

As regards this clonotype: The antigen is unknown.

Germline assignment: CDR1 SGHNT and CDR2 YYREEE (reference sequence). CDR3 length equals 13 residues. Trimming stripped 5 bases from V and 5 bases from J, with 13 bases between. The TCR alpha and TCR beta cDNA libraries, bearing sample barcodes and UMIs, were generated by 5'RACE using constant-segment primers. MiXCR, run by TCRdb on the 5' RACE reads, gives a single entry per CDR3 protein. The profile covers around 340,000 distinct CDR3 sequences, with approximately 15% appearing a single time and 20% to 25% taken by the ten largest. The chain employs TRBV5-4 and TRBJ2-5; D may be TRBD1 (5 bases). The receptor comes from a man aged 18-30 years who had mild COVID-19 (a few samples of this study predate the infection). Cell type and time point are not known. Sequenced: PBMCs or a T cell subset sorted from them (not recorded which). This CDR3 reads CASRNQGTETQYF. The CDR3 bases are TGTGCCAGCAGAAACCAGGGTACTGAGACCCAGTACTTC.